Given below is one TCR beta chain in context. In its sample, this clone was seen many times. Its antigen specificity is not known. Base qualities are not provided; no much larger clone lies one nucleotide away. Using the deep immunoSEQ assay, TCR CDR3 regions were amplified from genomic DNA by multiplex PCR. Genomic DNA extracted from each cell subset was distributed evenly over all wells of several immunoSEQ 96-well plates, and each plate served as one replicate. Each replicate PCR for sorted subsets received about 180 ng genomic DNA, equal to around 32,000 T cell genomes. The purified libraries were quantified using a Qubit 3.0 fluorometer, sized with a Bioanalyzer 2100, and then quantified again using the KAPA Library Quantification kit. A separate single-read 150-cycle Illumina NextSeq 550 flow cell was used to sequence each immunoSEQ 96-well plate. In the authors' own workflow: Because only junctional sequences without quality scores were contained in the immunoSEQ output, filtering matching that applied to full-length reads could not be performed. To assign V/J genes and CDR3, sequences were annotated using PyIR, a Python wrapper for IgBLAST v1.9, with IMGT germline references. Any read was removed if the V/J assignment was weak (E-value above 1e-6), the CDR3 was missing, or the read contained stop codons, out-of-frame junctions, or ambiguous translated residues. V3J clonotypes were defined as sequences sharing an identical inferred V gene, J gene, and CDR3 amino acid sequence. The percentage overlap between two repertoires was calculated by dividing the number of shared unique clonotypes by the size of the smaller repertoire. RTK rarefaction, the Chao1 estimator, and Recon v2.1 estimates of unobserved clonotypes were used to assess repertoire richness. Generation probabilities for all TCRbeta clonotypes obtained by the gDNA method from a handful of donors were computed using OLGA. TCRdb limited this immuneACCESS table to in-frame rearrangements with V and J called. A share of clones is missing; checked studies link under half to unresolved V genes, and the rest is unexplained. Clone size and V and J calls were adopted from that table, with D and trimming inferred from the DNA. For this sample there are 550,000 to 850,000 clones; about 74% appear just once. The ten biggest clones cover roughly 1.7% of the sample.

These data are taken from a study of shared clonotypes between healthy human individuals (dated by TCRdb to between 2020 and 2021). Study-wide context: The cohort comprised a couple of women and a few men aged 18 to 49 years. Blood TCR repertoires of about five healthy adults were deeply sequenced to estimate repertoire size and the extent of clonotype sharing between individuals. For each donor, three plates each were used for CD4 naive and CD4 memory, two plates were used for CD8 naive, and one plate was used for CD8 memory. Leukapheresis yielded between about 0.94 and 10 billion PBMCs per donor. Libraries were prepared and TCR repertoires were sequenced by different laboratories using diverse techniques, in order to increase sequencing depth and limit assay-specific biases.

General study outcomes and caveats: Compared with non-shared clonotypes, clonotypes shared by all four sorted-subset donors had higher generation probabilities. Sampling was limited to blood, and TCR repertoires in tissue likely differ from TCR repertoires in blood. Incomplete sequencing was indicated by rarefaction of sorted-subset datasets, despite the large sequencing depth. Naive subsets generally had larger estimated clonotype richness than memory subsets. About 4.5% of naive CD4, 3.5% of naive CD8, about 2.1% of memory CD4, and about 0.4% of memory CD8 clonotypes were shared across several donors. The genetic and exposure-history diversity represented was limited by the small number of donors. Pairwise subsampling indicated that sequencing depth was expected to affect the degree of clonotype sharing among donors.

The junction shows trimming of 10 bases on V and 3 bases on J, and the gene matches do not reach 5 bases of it. The CDR3 has 12 amino acids, counting the end cysteine and phenylalanine. Just CDR3 DNA is preserved here, 36 bases in frame from base 1. Based on the germline V gene, the CDR1 and CDR2 sequences are SNHLY and FYNNEI. Donors were healthy HIV-negative adults with no recently reported acute infections or vaccinations. Every donor was a Caucasian adult residing in Nashville, Tennessee, USA. CD4+ T cells were enriched by magnetic negative selection; naive cells were then positively selected on CD45RA, and the negative fraction formed the memory subset. After blood collection by leukapheresis, PBMCs were isolated using Ficoll-Histopaque density gradient centrifugation and then cryopreserved in the vapor phase of liquid nitrogen. Analytical flow cytometry was used to check the purity and quantity of each magnetically sorted T cell population. From each sorted fraction, genomic DNA was isolated and quantified by UV absorbance on a Nanodrop 2000c.

Sequencing was done on a sample of memory CD4+ T cells sorted from blood. The cell subset or site tag for this specimen amounts to: CD45RA-negative fraction. The chain links TRBV2 with TRBJ1-2, with 7 bases matching TRBD1. The sequence came from a woman aged 30 to 39 in good health. The nucleotides read TGTGCCACCCCCACAGGGGACTATGGCTACACCTTC. Its coded protein is CATPTGDYGYTF. The full variable domain, completed from the reference TRBV2 and TRBJ1-2 proteins outside the CDR3, reads EPEVTQTPSHQVTQMGQEVILRCVPISNHLYFYWYRQILGQKVEFLVSFYNNEISEKSEIFDDQFSVERPDGSNFTLKIRSTKLEDSAMYFCATPTGDYGYTFGSGTRLTVV.